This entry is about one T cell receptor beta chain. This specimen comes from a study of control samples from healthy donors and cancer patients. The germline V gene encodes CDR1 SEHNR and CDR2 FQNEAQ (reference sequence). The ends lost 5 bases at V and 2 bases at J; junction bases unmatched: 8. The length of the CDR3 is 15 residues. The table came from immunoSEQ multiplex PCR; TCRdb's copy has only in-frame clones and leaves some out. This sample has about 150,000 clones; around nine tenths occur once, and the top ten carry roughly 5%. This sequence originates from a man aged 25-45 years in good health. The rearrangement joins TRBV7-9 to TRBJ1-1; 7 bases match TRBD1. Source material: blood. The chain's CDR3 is CASSARDRPNTEAFF. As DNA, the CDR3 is TGTGCCAGCAGCGCCAGGGACAGACCAAACACTGAAGCTTTCTTT.